The 28 T cell receptor beta chains below were found in one sample sequenced in a study of shared clonotypes between healthy human individuals. Repertoires were generated with immunoSEQ multiplex PCR, while TCRdb's copy carries only in-frame clones and drops some. The data show around 1,900,000 clones, 90% to 95% seen once. Naive-designated CD8 cells lacked CD45RO, were positively enriched for CCR7, and omitted terminally differentiated effector memory CD45RA+ cells. Input material: naive CD8+ T cells from PBMCs. Receptors were obtained from a man aged 18 to 29 in good health. Some clones in this sample may be carry-over from other donors' samples.

The V and J genes are TRBV7-2 and TRBJ2-5, with 10 bases fitting TRBD2. The CDR3 totals 14 residues. The V gene end was trimmed by 5 bases and the J gene end by 5 bases; junction bases not matched to a gene: 5. Germline V lookup: CDR1 SGHTA, CDR2 FQGNSA. Here the CDR3 reads CASSEREGEETQYF. The CDR3 DNA reads as TGTGCCAGCAGCGAGCGGGAGGGCGAGGAGACCCAGTACTTC.

The rearrangement uses TRBV7-8 and TRBJ1-3; 9 bases are shared with TRBD1. From germline, CDR1 is SGHVS and CDR2 FQNEAQ. The CDR3 spans 18 residues. Germline trimming cut 2 bases from V and 4 bases from J; bases unmatched to any gene: 12. CDR3 coding DNA: TGTGCCAGCAGCTTATACCGGGACAGGGCAGTGTCCGGAAACACCATATATTTT. As protein: CASSLYRDRAVSGNTIYF.

This sequence joins TRBV30 and TRBJ2-3; no clear D. This CDR3 region has 14 residues. The germline V gene has CDR1 GTSNPN and CDR2 SVGIG (reference sequence). Trimming left V 0 bases short and J 5 bases short, with 12 bases between. The CDR3 bases are TGTGCCTGGAGTGTACTGAACGGCGAAGATACGCAGTATTTT. Protein: CAWSVLNGEDTQYF.

The chain uses TRBV27 and TRBJ2-6; TRBD1 aligns across 10 bases. Germline assignment: CDR1 MNHEY and CDR2 SMNVEV (reference sequence). Trimming took 1 base from V and 0 from J; bases not matched to a gene: 6. CDR3 length equals 19 residues. CDR3 DNA: TGTGCCAGCAGTTTATTCGGGACAGGGGCGCCCTCTGGGGCCAACGTCCTGACTTTC. It encodes CASSLFGTGAPSGANVLTF.

The V call is TRBV6-6, the J call TRBJ2-5; tentatively, D is TRBD2 (6 bases). CDR3 length: 15 amino acids. Germline V gene sequence: CDR1 MNHNY, CDR2 SVGAGI (reference sequence). V dropped 2 bases and J dropped 7 bases, with 17 bases sitting between them. The CDR3 sequence is CASSYVLWGEGTQYF. In DNA form, the CDR3 reads TGTGCCAGCAGTTACGTACTTTGGGGGGAAGGGACCCAGTACTTC.

The genes are TRBV19 and TRBJ2-7; D might be TRBD1 (5 bases). From germline, CDR1 is LNHDA and CDR2 SQIVND (reference sequence). The V end lost 6 bases, the J end lost 5 bases, and 8 bases lay between the germline ends. There are 11 residues in the CDR3. The CDR3 DNA is TGTGCCAGTAGAGGGGAAAACGAGCAGTACTTC. Its protein is CASRGENEQYF.

This chain joins TRBV4-1 and TRBJ1-2; no clear D. The CDR3 spans 12 residues. Trimming took off 7 bases at V and 11 bases at J, with 17 bases between the two ends. Germline V CDR1 and CDR2: MGHRA, YSYEKL. CDR3 DNA: TGCGCCAGCACCGGTCTCCCAAACGATTACACCTTC. It specifies CASTGLPNDYTF.

V is TRBV29-1 and J is TRBJ2-1, with D unresolved. CDR1 is SQVTM and CDR2 is ANQGSEA in the germline V gene. The CDR3 runs to 12 residues. The V and J ends lost 5 bases and 4 bases respectively, with 9 bases between them. The CDR3 nucleotides are TGCAGCGTTTTGGACGATTACAATGAGCAGTTCTTC. Its protein is CSVLDDYNEQFF.

CDR3: CASSLHRGYTGELFF. For the CDR3, the DNA is TGTGCCAGCAGCCTACACAGGGGATACACCGGGGAGCTGTTTTTT. The chain links TRBV14 to TRBJ2-2, with 7 bases fitting TRBD1. The germline V gene has CDR1 SGHDN and CDR2 FVKESK. The V segment lost 4 bases and the J segment 3 bases; nucleotides outside the gene matches: 5. The CDR3 loop spans 15 amino acids.

As concerns this clone: This CDR3 is also generated by other DNA sequences in the sample. This chain links TRBV27 with TRBJ1-4; D is perhaps TRBD1 (5 bases). V was trimmed by 2 bases and J by 8 bases, leaving 12 bases between them. The CDR3 is made up of 14 amino acids. Germline V CDR1 and CDR2: MNHEY, SMNVEV (reference sequence). The CDR3 DNA is TGTGCCAGCAGTTTAGTAGGGGCCTCCGAAAAACTGTTTTTT. Translated: CASSLVGASEKLFF.

The chain employs TRBV27 and TRBJ2-5; 8 bases map to TRBD2. Germline trimming cut 5 bases from V and 7 bases from J; bases unmatched to any gene: 15. The CDR3 is 16 residues long. Germline V gives CDR1 MNHEY, CDR2 SMNVEV (reference sequence). This chain's CDR3 is CASSILYGGGLGTQYF. The DNA for the CDR3 is TGTGCCAGCAGTATCCTGTACGGGGGGGGATTAGGGACCCAGTACTTC.

CDR3 coding DNA: TGTGCCAGCAGCTTTGGGACAGGGGGCGAGACCCAGTACTTC. As protein: CASSFGTGGETQYF. The chain recombines TRBV11-2 with TRBJ2-5, with 12 bases matching TRBD1. CDR3 length equals 14 residues. The J segment lost 5 bases and the V segment lost 3 bases, leaving 1 base of the junction unmatched. In germline, CDR1 is SGHAT, CDR2 FQNNGV. Combining the CDR3 with reference TRBV11-2 and TRBJ2-5 gives the whole variable domain EAGVAQSPRYKIIEKRQSVAFWCNPISGHATLYWYQQILGQGPKLLIQFQNNGVVDDSQLPKDRFSAERLKGVDSTLKIQPAKLEDSAVYLCASSFGTGGETQYFGPGTRLLVL.

The rearrangement links TRBV15 to TRBJ2-1, with 8 bases aligning to TRBD2. Germline V gene data show CDR1 as LNHNV and CDR2 as YYDKDF (reference sequence). The CDR3 extends over 19 amino acids. Trimming cost V 0 bases and J 6 bases; bases outside gene matches: 16. The CDR3 loop reads CATSRDLTGSGSGANEQFF. CDR3 nucleotide sequence: TGTGCCACCAGCAGAGATCTGACGGGGAGCGGGAGTGGGGCCAATGAGCAGTTCTTC.

This chain joins TRBV11-1 and TRBJ2-3; 8 bases are shared with TRBD1. V was pared by 5 bases and J by 1 base, with 8 bases of the junction left unmatched. The length of the CDR3 is 16 residues. Germline CDR1 and CDR2: SGHAT and FQDESV (reference sequence). The chain's CDR3 is CASSAPDREGTDTQYF. CDR3 nucleotide sequence: TGTGCCAGCAGCGCACCGGACAGGGAAGGCACAGATACGCAGTATTTT.

The chain recombines TRBV11-2 with TRBJ2-7, with a possible D match to TRBD2 (5 bases). V gave up 7 bases and J gave up 3 bases, with 19 bases separating them. The CDR3 is 15 amino acids. The germline V gene has CDR1 SGHAT and CDR2 FQNNGV. The CDR3 DNA reads as TGTGCCAGCATCCAGGACGTAGGCGGGCTCTACGAGCAGTACTTC. Residues: CASIQDVGGLYEQYF.

This sequence joins TRBV7-3 and TRBJ1-5; the D is unclear. This CDR3 is built from 13 residues. The germline V gene has CDR1 SGHTA and CDR2 FQGTGA. V was shortened by 5 bases and J by 7 bases, with 12 bases between the two germline ends. The CDR3 DNA reads as TGTGCCAGCAGCCTAGATCCCGGGCAGCCCCAGCATTTT. Protein: CASSLDPGQPQHF.

The chain carries TRBV19 and TRBJ2-7; no definite D call. Germline values: CDR1 LNHDA, CDR2 SQIVND (reference sequence). V lost 5 bases to trimming and J lost 6 bases, with 11 bases between them. The CDR3 totals 12 residues. CDR3 loop: CASSYRNSEQYF. Here the CDR3 DNA reads TGTGCCAGTAGTTACAGAAACAGCGAGCAGTACTTC.

This chain connects TRBV28 to TRBJ1-2, with 7 bases that match TRBD1. V was pared by 4 bases and J by 4 bases, with 15 bases of the junction left unmatched. Germline V gene sequence: CDR1 MDHEN, CDR2 SYDVKM. The CDR3 is 17 residues long. The CDR3 loop is CASSSPREGARVYGYTF. The CDR3 DNA reads TGTGCCAGCAGTTCCCCAAGGGAGGGGGCGCGTGTCTATGGCTACACCTTC.

CDR3 in DNA: TGTGCCAGCAGCCCTGGGCCGAAAGAGACCCAGTACTTC. Its translation is CASSPGPKETQYF. The J gene is TRBJ2-5, the V gene TRBV7-2; D not certain. With 5 bases removed from V and 3 bases from J, the gap between germline ends came to 10 bases. This CDR3 comprises 13 residues. The germline V gene encodes CDR1 SGHTA and CDR2 FQGNSA.

The chain links TRBV11-2 to TRBJ2-6, with a weak D call TRBD2 (6 bases). CDR1 is SGHAT and CDR2 is FQNNGV in the germline V gene. V was shortened by 5 bases and J by 1 base, with 15 bases between the two germline ends. The CDR3 contains 17 residues. CDR3 residues: CASSTLGGISGANVLTF. The CDR3 bases are TGTGCCAGCAGCACCCTCGGAGGGATTTCTGGGGCCAACGTCCTGACTTTC.

This clone was seen only a few times. The chain recombines TRBV9 with TRBJ1-4; the match to TRBD1 covers 10 bases. Per the germline V gene, CDR1 is SGDLS and CDR2 is YYNGEE. The CDR3 is 15 amino acids. Trimming at V came to 4 bases and at J to 7 bases, leaving 7 bases not matched to a gene. The CDR3 is CASSLPGQGPEKLFF. The CDR3 DNA is TGTGCCAGCAGCTTACCGGGACAGGGGCCTGAAAAACTGTTTTTT.

V is TRBV7-9 and J is TRBJ2-6, with unresolved D. This CDR3 has 15 amino acids. CDR1 is SEHNR and CDR2 is FQNEAQ in the germline V gene (reference sequence). V was shortened by 4 bases and J by 2 bases, with 9 bases between the two germline ends. DNA of the CDR3: TGTGCCAGCAGCTCCGTGGGTGCTGGGGCCAACGTCCTGACTTTC. This translates into CASSSVGAGANVLTF. Based on the CDR3 plus reference TRBV7-9 and TRBJ2-6, the full variable domain is DTGVSQNPRHKITKRGQNVTFRCDPISEHNRLYWYRQTLGQGPEFLTYFQNEAQLEKSRLLSDRFSAERPKGSFSTLEIQRTEQGDSAMYLCASSSVGAGANVLTFGAGSRLTVL.

The rearrangement joins TRBV7-9 to TRBJ2-7; 9 bases line up with TRBD2. The CDR3 is made up of 15 amino acids. Germline assignment: CDR1 SEHNR and CDR2 FQNEAQ (reference sequence). J was trimmed by 3 bases and V by 3 bases; bases with no gene match: 6. The CDR3 sequence: CASSFPAGGLYEQYF. The CDR3 coding sequence is TGTGCCAGCAGCTTCCCCGCGGGAGGGCTCTACGAGCAGTACTTC.

The chain carries TRBV4-1 and TRBJ2-4; tentative D call: TRBD2 (6 bases). The CDR3 covers 16 residues. Deletions cut 0 bases from V and 0 bases from J, with 9 bases between. Germline CDR1 and CDR2: MGHRA and YSYEKL. CDR3 sequence: CASSQDWGLAKNIQYF. DNA for the CDR3: TGCGCCAGCAGCCAAGATTGGGGACTAGCCAAAAACATTCAGTACTTC.

The chain links TRBV28 to TRBJ2-3; 10 bases are shared with TRBD1. Trimming cost V 5 bases and J 2 bases; bases outside gene matches: 7. Germline assignment: CDR1 MDHEN and CDR2 SYDVKM. The CDR3 spans 16 residues. CDR3 in DNA: TGTGCCAGCAGTACCTGGACAGGGGGTAACACAGATACGCAGTATTTT. It encodes CASSTWTGGNTDTQYF.

A note on this clone: Distinct nucleotide sequences in the sample also encode this CDR3. The rearrangement joins TRBV4-1 to TRBJ2-1; D unclear. The CDR3 runs to 15 residues. V gave up 6 bases and J gave up 0 bases, with 12 bases separating them. The V gene's germline CDR1 is MGHRA and CDR2 YSYEKL. Here the CDR3 reads CASSPTGSSYNEQFF. In nucleotides, the CDR3 is TGCGCCAGCAGTCCTACTGGCAGCTCCTACAATGAGCAGTTCTTC.

V and J are TRBV9 and TRBJ1-2; the D gene is possibly TRBD1 (5 bases). CDR1 and CDR2 (germline): SGDLS, YYNGEE. CDR3 length: 14 residues. The ends were cut back, 3 bases at V and 4 bases at J, with 13 bases in the middle. In nucleotides, the CDR3 is TGTGCCAGCAGCGAGGCCACGGGGACCTATGGCTACACCTTC. Translating it yields CASSEATGTYGYTF.

The CDR3: CASSSVLHQPQHF. In DNA, the CDR3 is TGTGCCAGCAGTTCAGTCCTCCATCAGCCCCAGCATTTT. The chain carries TRBV27 and TRBJ1-5; D is undetermined. The CDR3 runs to 13 residues. The germline V and J ends were trimmed by 4 bases and 5 bases, with 9 bases remaining between them. The V gene's germline CDR1 is MNHEY and CDR2 SMNVEV (reference sequence).